Each of the 19 T cell receptor beta chains below was sequenced from the same sample in a study of blood T cell repertoires in COVID-19. Method: immunoSEQ multiplex PCR; TCRdb's copy keeps in-frame clones and lacks some. This sample carries around 420,000 clones, approximately 88% of them seen once, and the ten largest clones take 2% to 2.5%. Material for sequencing was PBMCs or T cells enriched from blood (not recorded which). All receptors come from a middle-aged woman with acute COVID-19.

The chain uses TRBV7-9 and TRBJ2-1, with 8 bases identical to TRBD2. Germline assignment: CDR1 SEHNR and CDR2 FQNEAQ (reference sequence). V lost 5 bases, J lost 0 bases, and 6 bases stayed unmatched. The CDR3 extends over 16 amino acids. The CDR3 sequence: CASSTTSGSSYNEQFF. The CDR3 DNA is TGTGCCAGCAGCACCACCAGCGGGAGCTCCTACAATGAGCAGTTCTTC.

V is TRBV5-4 and J is TRBJ2-5; perhaps TRBD2 as D (6 bases). The V gene's germline CDR1 is SGHNT and CDR2 YYREEE (reference sequence). This CDR3 comprises 14 residues. V lost 9 bases and J lost 4, with 19 bases in between. CDR3 nucleotides: TGTGCCATACATACCGGGACTGGGAGAGAGACCCAGTACTTC. The encoded protein is CAIHTGTGRETQYF.

The chain combines TRBV3-1 (or the pseudogene TRBV3-2) with TRBJ2-5; TRBD2 matches at 11 bases. V trimming: 6 bases; J trimming: 4 bases; junction bases outside the gene matches: 13. The CDR3 totals 17 residues. Germline V lookup: CDR1 LGHDT, CDR2 YNNKEL (reference sequence). The CDR3, as DNA: TGTGCCAGCAGTTCGGGCACTAGCGGGGGTGTTACAGAGACCCAGTACTTC. Translation gives CASSSGTSGGVTETQYF.

This clone was picked up one time. This chain links TRBV30 with TRBJ2-7; D ambiguous. The CDR3 sequence is 11 residues long. Germline CDR1 reads GTSNPN; CDR2 reads SVGIG (reference sequence). Trimming stripped 5 bases from V and 4 bases from J, with 9 bases between. The CDR3 loop reads CAWGGGYEQYF. The CDR3 region has the DNA TGTGCCTGGGGTGGCGGTTACGAGCAGTACTTC.

On this clone itself: The sample carries other DNA sequences with the same CDR3. The gene calls are TRBV7-9 and TRBJ2-7; 10 positions agree with TRBD1. The germline gives CDR1 SEHNR, CDR2 FQNEAQ (reference sequence). The V gene end was trimmed by 5 bases and the J gene end by 6 bases; junction bases not matched to a gene: 1. This CDR3 has 12 amino acids. The CDR3 bases are TGTGCCAGCAGCCGGACAGGGGGCGAGCAGTACTTC. It specifies CASSRTGGEQYF.

The sample holds a few counts of this clone. V is TRBV27 and J is TRBJ1-2; 8 bases agree with TRBD1. This CDR3 has 15 residues. CDR1 and CDR2 (germline): MNHEY, SMNVEV (reference sequence). The J segment lost 3 bases and the V segment lost 5 bases, leaving 8 bases of the junction unmatched. The chain's CDR3 is CASSTRQGAYYGYTF. CDR3 nucleotides: TGTGCCAGCAGTACCCGGCAGGGGGCCTACTATGGCTACACCTTC.

The V gene is TRBV4-2, the J gene TRBJ2-5; TRBD1 aligns across 8 bases. The CDR3 extends over 16 amino acids. Trimming removed 0 bases from V and 5 bases from J; junction bases left unmatched: 8. The V gene's germline CDR1 is LGHNA and CDR2 YNFKEQ. This CDR3 reads CASSQDRPGGGETQYF. The CDR3 region has the DNA TGTGCCAGCAGCCAAGATAGGCCAGGGGGCGGGGAGACCCAGTACTTC.

This chain connects TRBV30 to TRBJ2-7; 7 nucleotides match TRBD1. J lost 6 bases, V lost 3 bases, and 5 bases had no gene match. Germline lookup yields CDR1 GTSNPN and CDR2 SVGIG (reference sequence). The CDR3 is 12 amino acids. The CDR3: CAWSPTGVEQYF. The CDR3 DNA is TGTGCCTGGAGCCCTACAGGGGTCGAGCAGTACTTC.

The rearrangement uses TRBV5-1 and TRBJ1-2; 8 bases agree with TRBD1. Germline loops: CDR1 SGHRS, CDR2 YFSETQ. The CDR3 extends over 12 amino acids. With 7 bases clipped from V and 4 bases from J, the junction kept 3 bases outside the gene matches. The CDR3 DNA sequence: TGCGCCAGCGGACAGGGAACCTATGGCTACACCTTC. It yields the protein CASGQGTYGYTF.

This clone was detected once. The V and J genes are TRBV11-2 and TRBJ2-7; tentative D call: TRBD1 (6 bases). The CDR3 runs to 14 residues. Germline CDR1 reads SGHAT; CDR2 reads FQNNGV. V was cut by 3 bases and J by 3 bases, with 12 bases left in between. CDR3 sequence reads: CASSFGQSGYEQYF. As DNA, the CDR3 is TGTGCCAGCAGCTTCGGACAGAGTGGCTACGAGCAGTACTTC.

The CDR3 coding sequence is TGTGCCAGTAGCATCACAAGCAGGGGGCACTATGGCTACACCTTC. Translating it yields CASSITSRGHYGYTF. The rearrangement joins TRBV19 to TRBJ1-2, with TRBD1 matching over 8 bases. With 6 bases clipped from V and 3 bases from J, the junction kept 9 bases outside the gene matches. The CDR3 sequence is 15 residues long. CDR1 and CDR2 (germline): LNHDA, SQIVND (reference sequence).

V gene TRBV4-1 combines with J gene TRBJ1-2; 7 nucleotides agree with TRBD1. With V trimmed by 2 bases and J by 5 bases, 8 bases remained unmatched. This CDR3 region has 15 residues. Germline V gene lookup returns CDR1 MGHRA and CDR2 YSYEKL. In DNA form, the CDR3 reads TGCGCCAGCAGCCAAACCTTAGGGGGCGAATATGGCTACACCTTC. Its translation is CASSQTLGGEYGYTF.

This chain joins TRBV6-5 and TRBJ1-1, with D tentatively TRBD1 (6 bases). The CDR3 is 14 residues long. V was cut by 6 bases and J by 4 bases, with 15 bases left in between. Looked up from germline, CDR1 is MNHEY and CDR2 is SVGAGI. CDR3 DNA: TGTGCCAGCAGACTAGGACAGATTTCCACTGAAGCTTTCTTT. Its protein is CASRLGQISTEAFF.

The chain recombines TRBV7-9 with TRBJ2-1, with D possibly being TRBD1 (6 bases). Trimming took off 6 bases at V and 8 bases at J, with 11 bases between the two ends. CDR3 length: 12 residues. The germline V gene has CDR1 SEHNR and CDR2 FQNEAQ (reference sequence). As DNA, the CDR3 is TGTGCCAGCAGGCCCCAGGGGCATGAGCAGTTCTTC. Protein: CASRPQGHEQFF.

The chain has TRBV27 and TRBJ1-2; D is uncertain. Germline assignment: CDR1 MNHEY and CDR2 SMNVEV (reference sequence). Trimming cost V 2 bases and J 3 bases, with 10 bases left between them. The CDR3 contains 14 residues. The DNA for the CDR3 is TGTGCCAGCAGTTTAACCGGAGATGACTATGGCTACACCTTC. This encodes CASSLTGDDYGYTF.

The J gene is TRBJ1-1, the V gene TRBV14; TRBD1 matches 7 bases. The CDR3 spans 14 residues. Germline values: CDR1 SGHDN, CDR2 FVKESK. After removal of 1 base from V and 5 bases from J, the junction contained 4 bases not matched to a gene. The CDR3 bases are TGTGCCAGCAGCCAAGGCAACAGGGGAACTGAAGCTTTCTTT. Translation gives CASSQGNRGTEAFF.

The chain recombines TRBV7-9 with TRBJ1-1; TRBD1 matches at 8 bases. From germline, CDR1 is SEHNR and CDR2 FQNEAQ (reference sequence). The CDR3 is 16 amino acids. After removal of 4 bases from V and 4 bases from J, the junction contained 11 bases not matched to a gene. The CDR3 loop is CASSSTLTGVGTEAFF. The CDR3 nucleotides read TGTGCCAGCAGCTCCACTCTGACAGGGGTGGGCACTGAAGCTTTCTTT.

The chain has TRBV10-3 and TRBJ2-3; TRBD2 matches 9 bases. The CDR3 is made up of 15 amino acids. CDR1 ENHRY and CDR2 SYGVKD come from the germline V gene. V lost 7 bases, J lost 5 bases, and 10 bases stayed unmatched. The CDR3 coding sequence is TGTGCCATCACGCCTGGCGGGGGGGCGGGAGATACGCAGTATTTT. It codes for CAITPGGGAGDTQYF.

J is TRBJ1-4 and V is TRBV12-3 or TRBV12-4, with a weak D call TRBD1 (6 bases). The ends were cut back, 4 bases at V and 12 bases at J, with 12 bases in the middle. The CDR3 runs 12 residues. The CDR3 DNA reads as TGTGCCAGCAGTTGGGGGCGGTGGCAACTGTTTTTT. Translation: CASSWGRWQLFF.